These 10 T cell receptor beta chains were all obtained from the same sample, sequenced in a study of T cell clonotyping in hematopoietic cell transplantation. Noted time point: recipient sample about 28 days before transplant, after cytoreduction. TCRdb's table, derived via immunoSEQ multiplex PCR, lists solely in-frame clones and lacks some. The repertoire holds roughly 44,000 clones, with 85% as singletons. This specimen consisted of peripheral blood mononuclear cells, obtained before stem cell transplant. The receptors originated from a man between 60 and 70 years old with acute myeloid leukemia. Some clones in this sample may be carry-over from other donors' samples.

This clone appeared once. The CDR3 coding sequence is TGTGCCAGCAGCGAGTACCCAAGACAGGATGAGACCCAGTACTTC. Protein product: CASSEYPRQDETQYF. The chain couples TRBV2 to TRBJ2-5, with a tentative D call TRBD1 (6 bases). CDR1 is SNHLY and CDR2 is FYNNEI in the germline V gene. Trimming removed 6 bases from V and 5 bases from J, with 19 bases in between. The CDR3 covers 15 residues.

The genes are TRBV6-4 and TRBJ1-2; D might be TRBD1 (5 bases). With 6 bases removed from V and 8 bases from J, the gap between germline ends came to 10 bases. The CDR3 has 11 residues. Germline CDR1 and CDR2: MRHNA and SNTAGT. CDR3 DNA: TGTGCCAGCAGGGGGACTTTAGGCTACACCTTC. Translating it yields CASRGTLGYTF.

CDR3 in amino acids: CASSQEAGNNYGYTF. The CDR3 DNA reads as TGTGCCAGCAGCCAAGAGGCGGGAAACAACTATGGCTACACCTTC. The chain recombines TRBV4-2 with TRBJ1-2; D is uncertain. V was shortened by 0 bases and J by 2 bases, with 10 bases between the two germline ends. Germline assignment: CDR1 LGHNA and CDR2 YNFKEQ. The CDR3 is 15 residues long.

This chain connects TRBV5-4 to TRBJ2-3; unclear D gene. The ends were cut back, 4 bases at V and 2 bases at J, with 8 bases in the middle. This CDR3 region has 13 residues. Looked up from germline, CDR1 is SGHNT and CDR2 is YYREEE (reference sequence). Written as DNA, the CDR3 is TGTGCCAGCAGCGCAACGAACACAGATACGCAGTATTTT. Translating gives CASSATNTDTQYF.

CDR3 DNA sequence: TGCGCCAGCAGCCAATATCCTCAGGATGGCAATCAGCCCCAGCATTTT. Its translation: CASSQYPQDGNQPQHF. This chain links TRBV4-1 with TRBJ1-5, with no clear D. V was trimmed by 2 bases and J by 2 bases, leaving 13 bases between them. Germline V gives CDR1 MGHRA, CDR2 YSYEKL. This CDR3 is 16 amino acids long.

CDR3 sequence (DNA): TGCGCCAGCAGCCAAGGTTTGGCGCGCGAGCAGTACTTC. This encodes CASSQGLAREQYF. The V and J genes are TRBV4-3 and TRBJ2-7; D call uncertain. This CDR3 has 13 residues. V was shortened by 1 base and J by 6 bases, with 10 bases between the two germline ends. Germline assignment: CDR1 LGHNA and CDR2 YSLEER.

The chain has TRBV18 and TRBJ1-3; weak D call: TRBD1 (5 bases). Trimming shortened V by 4 bases and J by 3 bases, and 13 bases separated the two germline ends. The germline CDR1 and CDR2 sequences are KGHSH and LQKENI. The CDR3 is 15 amino acids. CDR3 sequence (DNA): TGTGCCAGCTCACTCTATATGGGGGATGGAAACACCATATATTTT. Amino acids: CASSLYMGDGNTIYF.

This clone was detected only once. The V and J genes are TRBV2 and TRBJ2-5, with 8 bases lining up with TRBD1. This CDR3 region has 14 residues. J lost 5 bases, V lost 3 bases, and 5 bases had no gene match. The germline V gene has CDR1 SNHLY and CDR2 FYNNEI. The CDR3 protein is CASSDDRGWETQYF. As DNA, the CDR3 is TGTGCCAGCAGTGATGACAGGGGATGGGAGACCCAGTACTTC.

The CDR3 bases are TGTGCCAGCAGCTGGGGTGACAGGGGTAACGGGGAGCTGTTTTTT. This translates into CASSWGDRGNGELFF. The rearrangement uses TRBV7-8 and TRBJ2-2; 8 nucleotides line up with TRBD1. The CDR3 loop spans 15 amino acids. The V segment lost 4 bases and the J segment 7 bases; nucleotides outside the gene matches: 8. Germline CDR1 reads SGHVS; CDR2 reads FQNEAQ.

V and J are TRBV5-1 and TRBJ2-1; no firm D call. Germline loops: CDR1 SGHRS, CDR2 YFSETQ. Trimming stripped 0 bases from V and 3 bases from J, with 10 bases between. This CDR3 is built from 15 residues. The CDR3 protein is CASSLARIIYNEQFF. DNA of the CDR3: TGCGCCAGCAGCTTGGCCCGTATAATCTACAATGAGCAGTTCTTC.